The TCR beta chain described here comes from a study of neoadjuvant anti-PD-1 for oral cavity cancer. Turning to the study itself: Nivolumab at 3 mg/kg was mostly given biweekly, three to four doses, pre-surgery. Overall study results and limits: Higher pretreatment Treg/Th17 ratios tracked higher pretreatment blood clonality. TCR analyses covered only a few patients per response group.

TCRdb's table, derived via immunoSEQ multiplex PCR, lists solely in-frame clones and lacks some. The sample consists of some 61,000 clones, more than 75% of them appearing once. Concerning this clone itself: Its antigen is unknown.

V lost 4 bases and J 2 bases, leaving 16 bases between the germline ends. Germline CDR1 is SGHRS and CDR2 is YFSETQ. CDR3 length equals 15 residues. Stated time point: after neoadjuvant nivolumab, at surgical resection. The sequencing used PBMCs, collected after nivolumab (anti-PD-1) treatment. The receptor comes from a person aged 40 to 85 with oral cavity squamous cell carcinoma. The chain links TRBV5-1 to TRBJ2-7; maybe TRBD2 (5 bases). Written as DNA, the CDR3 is TGCGCCAGCAGCCTGTCGGTAGCGTTTACCTACGAGCAGTACTTC. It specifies CASSLSVAFTYEQYF.